These T cell receptor beta chains were read from a single sample in a study of shared clonotypes between healthy human individuals. Here immunoSEQ multiplex PCR was the method, and the copy in TCRdb shows in-frame clones only, minus some. Of 550,000 to 750,000 clones in the sample, over 95% are singletons; the top ten hold over 0.09%. The material sequenced was naive CD8+ T cells sorted from blood. These receptors were taken from a woman under 40 in good health. Both conserved end residues are part of each CDR3. D genes are given only for firm matches. Rows give clone size only sometimes, using once, few, many, or a class for an expanded clone.

d_call j_call v_call clone_size cdr3_nt cdr3_aa
NA TRBJ1-2 TRBV9 NA TGTGCCAGCAGCGTCGGGGGCCCGTTCTATGGCTACACCTTC CASSVGGPFYGYTF
TRBD1 TRBJ2-1 TRBV2 NA TGTGCCAGCAGCTACCTGACAGGGGATGAGCAGTTCTTC CASSYLTGDEQFF
TRBD1 TRBJ2-7 TRBV11-1 NA TGTGCCAGCAGCCCTTACACAGGGGTTGGCGAGCAGTACTTC CASSPYTGVGEQYF
NA TRBJ2-1 TRBV7-6 NA TGTGCCAGTTCCGGGATGGACAGTCCCAGTGAGCAGTTCTTC CASSGMDSPSEQFF
NA TRBJ2-3 TRBV19 NA TGTGCCAGTAGTACCCCGGGGGTTCGGGCCACAGATACGCAGTATTTT CASSTPGVRATDTQYF
NA TRBJ1-1 TRBV28 NA TGTGCCAGCAGAGCCAGACAGCTACTGAACACTGAAGCTTTCTTT CASRARQLLNTEAFF
NA TRBJ1-5 TRBV28 NA TGTGCCAGCAGCCTAAATCAGCCCCAGCATTTT CASSLNQPQHF
TRBD1 TRBJ1-4 TRBV28 once TGTGCCAGCATGACAGGGGAGCGTACCATGGTCAGCATCACAACTAATGAAAAACTGTTTTTT CASMTGERTMVSITTNEKLFF
NA TRBJ1-5 TRBV18 NA TGTGCCAGCTCACCAAAGCAGGGGTGGCAGCCCCAGCATTTT CASSPKQGWQPQHF
NA TRBJ2-3 TRBV5-1 NA TGCGCCAGCAGCTTGGGTAGTAATGGACCCACAGATACGCAGTATTTT CASSLGSNGPTDTQYF
NA TRBJ1-2 TRBV28 NA TGTGCCAGCAGTTTGGGGGACCTTGGCTACACCTTC CASSLGDLGYTF
NA TRBJ1-2 TRBV11-2 NA TGTGCCAGCAGCTTAGTGGGGGGCAACTATGGCTACACCTTC CASSLVGGNYGYTF
NA TRBJ2-1 TRBV5-1 NA TGCGCCAGCAGCTTGACTGGCGGGCAGAGCTCCTACAATGAGCAGTTCTTC CASSLTGGQSSYNEQFF
NA TRBJ1-1 TRBV13 NA TGTGCCAGCAGCCCTCAGGGCACTGAAGCTTTCTTT CASSPQGTEAFF
NA TRBJ1-1 TRBV27 NA TGTGCCAGCAGTTCACCAGGCGAAGAAGCTTTCTTT CASSSPGEEAFF
NA TRBJ1-1 TRBV4-2 NA TGTGCCAGCAGCCAAGCTCGTCTGAACACTGAAGCTTTCTTT CASSQARLNTEAFF
NA TRBJ1-5 TRBV29-1 NA TGCAGCGTCAAGGACAGCCCTAATCAGCCCCAGCATTTT CSVKDSPNQPQHF
TRBD2 TRBJ2-1 TRBV25-1 once TGTGCCAGCAGTGAGAGAGCGGGAGGGCCGAATGAGCAGTTCTTC CASSERAGGPNEQFF
TRBD1 TRBJ2-1 TRBV5-6 NA TGTGCCAGCAGCGGCGGACAGGGACCTAATGAGCAGTTCTTC CASSGGQGPNEQFF
NA TRBJ1-1 TRBV21-1 once TGTGCCAGCAGCAAAGCACGAGACAGTGAAGCTTTCTTT CASSKARDSEAFF
NA TRBJ2-7 TRBV7-2 NA TGTGCCAGCAGCTTAGATTTGTTTAGGGGGGACTACGAGCAGTACTTC CASSLDLFRGDYEQYF
NA TRBJ2-7 TRBV29-1 NA TGCAGCGTTGTGGCCACCTACGAGCAGTACTTC CSVVATYEQYF
TRBD1 TRBJ2-1 TRBV29-1 NA TGCAGCGTACCAACAGGGGCAGGCGTCGATGAGCAGTTCTTC CSVPTGAGVDEQFF
NA TRBJ2-2 TRBV28 NA TGTGCCAGCAGTGCCGACCCCCAGCGTGCGTTTTTT CASSADPQRAFF
NA TRBJ1-5 TRBV9 NA TGTGCCAGCAGCTCCGGTGGGAATCAGCCCCAGCATTTT CASSSGGNQPQHF
NA TRBJ2-5 TRBV6-6 NA TGTGCCAGCAGTTACCGACCTGAGGGGGTCGAGACCCAGTACTTC CASSYRPEGVETQYF
TRBD1 TRBJ2-5 TRBV13 NA TGTGCCAGCAGCTTGGGGACAGGGGTTTCTCAAGAGACCCAGTACTTC CASSLGTGVSQETQYF
NA TRBJ1-1 TRBV6-5 NA TGTGCCAGCAGCTCTGGCGGGGACACTGAAGCTTTCTTT CASSSGGDTEAFF
NA TRBJ2-1 TRBV5-1 NA TGCGCCAGCAGCGAGTACAATGAGCAGTTCTTC CASSEYNEQFF
NA TRBJ1-3 TRBV5-4 NA TGTGCCAGCAGCTTGGACTCAGCTGGAAACACCATATATTTT CASSLDSAGNTIYF
TRBD2 TRBJ2-1 TRBV4-1 NA TGCGCCAGCAGCCAAGACTTATTGCCGGGAGGGATCTACAATGAGCAGTTCTTC CASSQDLLPGGIYNEQFF
NA TRBJ1-5 TRBV4-1 NA TGCGCCAGCAGCCAAGATAGCAGCCATCAGCCCCAGCATTTT CASSQDSSHQPQHF
NA TRBJ2-3 TRBV10-1 once TGCGCCAGCAGTACCGGGACAATTAACACAGATACGCAGTATTTT CASSTGTINTDTQYF
NA TRBJ1-1 TRBV5-1 NA TGCGCCAGCAGCTTGGGACAGTTCGATGAAGCTTTCTTT CASSLGQFDEAFF
NA TRBJ2-7 TRBV10-1 NA TGCGCCAGCAGTGAGACTAGTCTGGGCTACGAGCAGTACTTC CASSETSLGYEQYF
NA TRBJ2-7 TRBV28 NA TGTGCCAGCAGCTTACATCCCTCCCGTGCATCTTATGAGCAGTACTTC CASSLHPSRASYEQYF
TRBD1 TRBJ1-5 TRBV4-2 NA TGTGCCAGCAGCCTGCTTGGACAGGGGGATCAGCCCCAGCATTTT CASSLLGQGDQPQHF
TRBD1 TRBJ2-1 TRBV6-1 NA TGTGCCAGCAGTGCCTCCGGGACAGGTGAGCAGTTCTTC CASSASGTGEQFF
NA TRBJ2-2 TRBV4-2 NA TGTGCCAGCAGCCAAGGAGAGGCTTCGGGGACCGGGGAGCTGTTTTTT CASSQGEASGTGELFF
NA TRBJ1-1 TRBV10-1 NA TGCGCCAGCAGTGATTGGGGTCTGAACACTGAAGCTTTCTTT CASSDWGLNTEAFF
TRBD1 TRBJ2-4 TRBV11-1 NA TGTGCCAGCAGCTTGGATTCGATATGGGGGGACAGGGCCAAAAACATTCAGTACTTC CASSLDSIWGDRAKNIQYF
NA TRBJ1-1 TRBV28 NA TGTGCCAGCAGCCTAGCCGACAATCCTGAAGCTTTCTTT CASSLADNPEAFF
NA TRBJ1-1 TRBV27 NA TGTGCCAGCAGATCACCGGGCAAGAACACTGAAGCTTTCTTT CASRSPGKNTEAFF
NA TRBJ2-7 TRBV6-5 NA TGTGCCAGCAGTTTTTCGGCAGCCTCCTACGAGCAGTACTTC CASSFSAASYEQYF
TRBD1 TRBJ1-3 TRBV27 NA TGTGCCAGCAGTCCACAGGGGTCTGGAAACACCATATATTTT CASSPQGSGNTIYF
NA TRBJ1-3 TRBV19 NA TGTGCCAGTAGGCTAACAGTGCTCTCTGGAAACACCATATATTTT CASRLTVLSGNTIYF
NA TRBJ1-4 TRBV2 NA TGTGCCATTCAACCTGCAACTAATGAAAAACTGTTTTTT CAIQPATNEKLFF
NA TRBJ2-1 TRBV9 NA TGTGCCAGCAGCGTGTCCGGGACGGCCTACAATGAGCAGTTCTTC CASSVSGTAYNEQFF
NA TRBJ2-7 TRBV11-2 NA TGTGCCAGCAGCCTAGAAGGGCGGACGGAGTACGAGCAGTACTTC CASSLEGRTEYEQYF
NA TRBJ2-7 TRBV6-1 NA TGTGCCAGCAGTGAAGCCATAGGCTTACGCGAGCAGTACTTC CASSEAIGLREQYF
NA TRBJ2-7 TRBV28 NA TGTGCCAGCAGTTTCGTCGGGAGTACCTACGAGCAGTACTTC CASSFVGSTYEQYF
NA TRBJ2-2 TRBV6-1 NA TGTGCCAGCAGTGAATGGAGGGGGGGCACCGGGGAGCTGTTTTTT CASSEWRGGTGELFF
NA TRBJ2-1 TRBV27 NA TGTGCCAGCAGTTTATACATTTACAATGAGCAGTTCTTC CASSLYIYNEQFF
TRBD1 TRBJ2-7 TRBV4-1 NA TGCGCCAGCAGCCAGCAGGGACAGGGGGCCGACGAGCAGTACTTC CASSQQGQGADEQYF
NA TRBJ2-1 TRBV7-9 NA TGTGCCAGCAGCCACCCGATAGCGACTAGCTCCTACAATGAGCAGTTCTTC CASSHPIATSSYNEQFF